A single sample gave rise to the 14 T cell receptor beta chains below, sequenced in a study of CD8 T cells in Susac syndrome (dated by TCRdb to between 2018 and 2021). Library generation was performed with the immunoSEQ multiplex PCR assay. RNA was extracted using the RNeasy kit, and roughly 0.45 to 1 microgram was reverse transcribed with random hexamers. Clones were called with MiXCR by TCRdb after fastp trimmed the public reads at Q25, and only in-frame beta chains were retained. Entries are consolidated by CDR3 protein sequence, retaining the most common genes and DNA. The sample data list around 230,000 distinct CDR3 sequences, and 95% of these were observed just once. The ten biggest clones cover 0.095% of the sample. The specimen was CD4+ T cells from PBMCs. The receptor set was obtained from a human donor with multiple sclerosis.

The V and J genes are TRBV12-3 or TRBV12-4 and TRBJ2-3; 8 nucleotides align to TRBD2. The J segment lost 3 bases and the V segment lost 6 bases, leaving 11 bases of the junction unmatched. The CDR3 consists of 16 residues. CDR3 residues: CASRGTGTRSTDTQYF. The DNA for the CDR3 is TGTGCCAGCAGGGGTACCGGGACTAGGAGTACAGATACGCAGTATTTT.

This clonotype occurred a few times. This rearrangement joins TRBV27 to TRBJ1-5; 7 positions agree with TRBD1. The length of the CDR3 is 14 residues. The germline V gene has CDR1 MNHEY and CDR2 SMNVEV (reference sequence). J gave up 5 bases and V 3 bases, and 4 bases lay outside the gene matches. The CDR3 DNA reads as TGTGCCAGCAGTTTGACAGGGAGGGATCAGCCCCAGCATTTT. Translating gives CASSLTGRDQPQHF.

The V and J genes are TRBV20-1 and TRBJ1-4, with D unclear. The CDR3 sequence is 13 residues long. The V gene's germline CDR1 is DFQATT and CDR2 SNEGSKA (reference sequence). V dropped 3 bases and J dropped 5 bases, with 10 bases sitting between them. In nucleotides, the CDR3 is TGCAGTGCTAGGTGGCCGAGCAATGAAAAACTGTTTTTT. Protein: CSARWPSNEKLFF.

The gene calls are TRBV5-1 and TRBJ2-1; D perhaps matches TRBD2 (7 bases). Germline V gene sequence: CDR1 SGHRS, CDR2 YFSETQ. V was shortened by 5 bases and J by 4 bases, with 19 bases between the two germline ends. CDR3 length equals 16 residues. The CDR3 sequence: CASRKGVSGQYNEQFF. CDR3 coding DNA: TGCGCCAGCAGGAAGGGGGTTAGCGGGCAGTACAATGAGCAGTTCTTC. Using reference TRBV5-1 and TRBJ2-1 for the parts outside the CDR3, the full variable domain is KAGVTQTPRYLIKTRGQQVTLSCSPISGHRSVSWYQQTPGQGLQFLFEYFSETQRNKGNFPGRFSGRQFSNSRSEMNVSTLELGDSALYLCASRKGVSGQYNEQFFGPGTRLTVL.

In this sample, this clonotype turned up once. The CDR3 loop is CSATGQIYGYTF. CDR3 DNA: TGCAGTGCCACGGGACAGATCTATGGCTACACCTTC. The chain is built from TRBV20-1 and TRBJ1-2; TRBD1 agrees at 7 bases. V dropped 6 bases and J dropped 4; count of bases not matched to a gene: 5. The CDR3 runs 12 residues. Germline V CDR1 and CDR2: DFQATT, SNEGSKA (reference sequence).

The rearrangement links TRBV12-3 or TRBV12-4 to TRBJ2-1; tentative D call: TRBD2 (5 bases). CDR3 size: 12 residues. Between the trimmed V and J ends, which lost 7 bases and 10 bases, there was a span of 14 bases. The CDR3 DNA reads TGTGCCAGCACCAGAGAGGGTTACGAGCAGTTCTTC. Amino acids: CASTREGYEQFF.

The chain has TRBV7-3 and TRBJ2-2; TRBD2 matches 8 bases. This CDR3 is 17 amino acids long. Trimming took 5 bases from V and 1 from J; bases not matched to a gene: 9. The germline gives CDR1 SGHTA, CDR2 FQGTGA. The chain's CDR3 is CASSRDGLAVNTGELFF. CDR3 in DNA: TGTGCCAGCAGCCGAGACGGACTAGCTGTGAACACCGGGGAGCTGTTTTTT.

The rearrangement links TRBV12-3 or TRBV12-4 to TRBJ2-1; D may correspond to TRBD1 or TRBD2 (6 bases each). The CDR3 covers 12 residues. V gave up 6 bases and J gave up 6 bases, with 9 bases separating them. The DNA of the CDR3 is TGTGCCAGCAGCCCGGGGGCCAATGAGCAGTTCTTC. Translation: CASSPGANEQFF.

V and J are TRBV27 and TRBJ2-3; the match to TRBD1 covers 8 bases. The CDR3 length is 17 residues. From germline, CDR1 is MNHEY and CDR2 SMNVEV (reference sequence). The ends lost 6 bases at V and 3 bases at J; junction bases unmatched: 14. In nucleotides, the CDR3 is TGTGCCAGCAGGACCGACAGGGGTTTCAGTAAGACAGATACGCAGTATTTT. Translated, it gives CASRTDRGFSKTDTQYF.

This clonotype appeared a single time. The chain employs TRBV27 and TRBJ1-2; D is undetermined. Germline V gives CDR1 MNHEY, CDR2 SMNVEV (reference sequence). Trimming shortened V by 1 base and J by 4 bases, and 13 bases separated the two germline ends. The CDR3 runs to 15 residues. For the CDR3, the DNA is TGTGCCAGCAGTTTATATGGGCAGGACTCCTATGGCTACACCTTC. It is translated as CASSLYGQDSYGYTF.

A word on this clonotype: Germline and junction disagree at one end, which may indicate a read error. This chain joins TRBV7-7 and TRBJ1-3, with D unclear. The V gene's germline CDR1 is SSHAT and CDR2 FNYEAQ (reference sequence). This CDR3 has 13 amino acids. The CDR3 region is CASSLDTGNTIYF. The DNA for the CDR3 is TGTGCTAGCAGCTTAGACACGGGAAACACCATATATTTT.

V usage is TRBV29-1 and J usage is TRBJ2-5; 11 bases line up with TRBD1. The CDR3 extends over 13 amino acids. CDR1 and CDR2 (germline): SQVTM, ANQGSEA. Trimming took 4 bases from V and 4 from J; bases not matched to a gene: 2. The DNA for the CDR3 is TGCAGCGTTGGGACAGGGGGCGGAGAGACCCAGTACTTC. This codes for CSVGTGGGETQYF. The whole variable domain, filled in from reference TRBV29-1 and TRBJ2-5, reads SAVISQKPSRDICQRGTSLTIQCQVDSQVTMMFWYRQQPGQSLTLIATANQGSEATYESGFVIDKFPISRPNLTFSTLTVSNMSPEDSSIYLCSVGTGGGETQYFGPGTRLLVL.

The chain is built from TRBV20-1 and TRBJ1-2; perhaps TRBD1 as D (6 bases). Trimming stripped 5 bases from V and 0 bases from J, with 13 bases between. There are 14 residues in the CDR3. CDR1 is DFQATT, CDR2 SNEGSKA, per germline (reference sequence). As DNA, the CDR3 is TGCAGTGCTTTCCAAGGGGGAACTAACTATGGCTACACCTTC. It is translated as CSAFQGGTNYGYTF.

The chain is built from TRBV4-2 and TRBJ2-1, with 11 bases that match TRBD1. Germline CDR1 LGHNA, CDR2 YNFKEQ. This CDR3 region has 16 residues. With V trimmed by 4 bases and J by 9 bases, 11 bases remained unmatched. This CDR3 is CASSRTTGTGGGEQFF. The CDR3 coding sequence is TGTGCCAGCAGCCGGACAACCGGGACAGGGGGTGGTGAGCAGTTCTTC.